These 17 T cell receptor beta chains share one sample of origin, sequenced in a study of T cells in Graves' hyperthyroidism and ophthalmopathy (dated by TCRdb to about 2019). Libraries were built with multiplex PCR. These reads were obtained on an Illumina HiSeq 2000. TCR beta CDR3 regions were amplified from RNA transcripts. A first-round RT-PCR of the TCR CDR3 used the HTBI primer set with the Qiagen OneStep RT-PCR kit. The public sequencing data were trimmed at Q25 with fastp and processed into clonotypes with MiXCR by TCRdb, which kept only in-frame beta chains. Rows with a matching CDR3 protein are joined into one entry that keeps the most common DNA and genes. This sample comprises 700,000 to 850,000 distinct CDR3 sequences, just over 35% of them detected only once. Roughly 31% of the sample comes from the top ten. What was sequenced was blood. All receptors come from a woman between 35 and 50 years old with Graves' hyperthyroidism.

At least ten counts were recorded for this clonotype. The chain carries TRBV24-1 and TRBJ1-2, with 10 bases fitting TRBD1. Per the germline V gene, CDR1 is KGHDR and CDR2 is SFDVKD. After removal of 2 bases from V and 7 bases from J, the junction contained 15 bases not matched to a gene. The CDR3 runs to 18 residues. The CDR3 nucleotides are TGTGCCACCAGTGATTCGCTCCGGGACAGGGGATTCCTTGGTGGCTACACCTTC. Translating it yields CATSDSLRDRGFLGGYTF.

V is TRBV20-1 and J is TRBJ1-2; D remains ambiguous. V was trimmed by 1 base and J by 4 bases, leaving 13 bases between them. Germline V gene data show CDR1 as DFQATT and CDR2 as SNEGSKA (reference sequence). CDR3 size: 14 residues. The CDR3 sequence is CSARVLAPSYGYTF. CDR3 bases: TGCAGTGCTAGAGTGTTAGCGCCCAGCTATGGCTACACCTTC.

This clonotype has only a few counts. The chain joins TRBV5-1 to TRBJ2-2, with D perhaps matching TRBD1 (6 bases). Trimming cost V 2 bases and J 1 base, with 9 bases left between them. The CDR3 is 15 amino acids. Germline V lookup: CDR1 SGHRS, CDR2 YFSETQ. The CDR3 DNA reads TGCGCCAGCAGCTTTGCAGGGGAGAACACCGGGGAGCTGTTTTTT. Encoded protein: CASSFAGENTGELFF.

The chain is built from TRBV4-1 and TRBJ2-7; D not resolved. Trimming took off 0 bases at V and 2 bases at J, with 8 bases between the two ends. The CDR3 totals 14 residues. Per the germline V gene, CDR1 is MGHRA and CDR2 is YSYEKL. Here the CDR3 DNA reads TGCGCCAGCAGCCAAGAGCTGGCCGCCTACGAGCAGTACTTC. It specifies CASSQELAAYEQYF.

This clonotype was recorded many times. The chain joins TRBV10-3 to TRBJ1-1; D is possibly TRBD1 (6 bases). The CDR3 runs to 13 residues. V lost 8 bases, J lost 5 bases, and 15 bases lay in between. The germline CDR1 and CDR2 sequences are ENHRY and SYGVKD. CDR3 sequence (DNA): TGTGCCATCGGGACACTTAGTTTGACTGAAGCTTTCTTT. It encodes CAIGTLSLTEAFF.

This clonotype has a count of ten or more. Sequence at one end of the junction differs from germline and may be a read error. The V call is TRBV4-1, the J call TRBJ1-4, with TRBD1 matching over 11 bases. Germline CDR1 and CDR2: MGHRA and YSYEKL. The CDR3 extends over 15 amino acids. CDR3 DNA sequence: TGTGCCAGCAGCCAAGGGACAGGGGGAAATGAAAAACTGTTTTTT. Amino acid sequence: CASSQGTGGNEKLFF.

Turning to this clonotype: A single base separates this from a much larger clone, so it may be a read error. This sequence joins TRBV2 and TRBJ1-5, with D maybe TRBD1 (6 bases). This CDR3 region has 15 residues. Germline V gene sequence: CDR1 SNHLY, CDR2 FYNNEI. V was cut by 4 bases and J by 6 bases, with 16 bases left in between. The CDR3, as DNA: TGTGCCAGCAGTGGGGCAGGGGCCTCGGGTCAGCCCCAGCATTTT. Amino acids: CASSGAGASGQPQHF.

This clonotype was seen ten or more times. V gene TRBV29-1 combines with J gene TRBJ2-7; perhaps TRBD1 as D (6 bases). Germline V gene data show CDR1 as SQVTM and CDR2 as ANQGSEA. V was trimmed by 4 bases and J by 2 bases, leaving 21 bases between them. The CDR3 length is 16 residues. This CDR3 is CSVGLWPGTSAYEQYF. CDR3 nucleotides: TGCAGCGTTGGGCTGTGGCCCGGGACATCAGCCTACGAGCAGTACTTC.

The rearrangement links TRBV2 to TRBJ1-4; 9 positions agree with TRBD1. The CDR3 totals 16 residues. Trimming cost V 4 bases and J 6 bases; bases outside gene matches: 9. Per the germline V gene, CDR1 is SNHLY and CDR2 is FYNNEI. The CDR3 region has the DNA TGTGCCAGCAGTGGATGGGACAGGGCGTATTATGAAAAACTGTTTTTT. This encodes CASSGWDRAYYEKLFF.

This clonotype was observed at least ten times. The DNA of the CDR3 is TGCGCCAGCAGTGTCGTCTCTCAAGAGACCCAGTACTTC. Its translation: CASSVVSQETQYF. The J gene is TRBJ2-5, the V gene TRBV10-2; D is ambiguous. CDR1 WSHSY and CDR2 SAAADI come from the germline V gene. V lost 4 bases and J 2 bases, leaving 8 bases between the germline ends. This CDR3 is built from 13 residues.

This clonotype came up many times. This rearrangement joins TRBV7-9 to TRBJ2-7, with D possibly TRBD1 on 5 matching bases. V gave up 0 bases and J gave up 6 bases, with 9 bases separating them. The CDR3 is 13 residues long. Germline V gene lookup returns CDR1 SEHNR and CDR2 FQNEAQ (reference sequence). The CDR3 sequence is CASSLAGAVEQYF. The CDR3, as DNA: TGTGCCAGCAGCTTAGCAGGGGCTGTCGAGCAGTACTTC. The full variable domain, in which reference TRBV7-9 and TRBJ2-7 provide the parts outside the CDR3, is DTGVSQNPRHKITKRGQNVTFRCDPISEHNRLYWYRQTLGQGPEFLTYFQNEAQLEKSRLLSDRFSAERPKGSFSTLEIQRTEQGDSAMYLCASSLAGAVEQYFGPGTRLTVT.

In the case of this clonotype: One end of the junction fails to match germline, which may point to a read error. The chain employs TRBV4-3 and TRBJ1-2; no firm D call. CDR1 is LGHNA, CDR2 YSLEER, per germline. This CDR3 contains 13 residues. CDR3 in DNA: TGCGCCAGCAGCCAAACCGGATTACATGGCCACACCTTC. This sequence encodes CASSQTGLHGHTF.

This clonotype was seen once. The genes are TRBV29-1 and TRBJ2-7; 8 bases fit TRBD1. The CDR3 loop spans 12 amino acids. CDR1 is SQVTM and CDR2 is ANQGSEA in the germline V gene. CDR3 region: CSVSQGAYEQYF. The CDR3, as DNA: TGCAGTGTCTCACAGGGGGCCTACGAGCAGTACTTC.

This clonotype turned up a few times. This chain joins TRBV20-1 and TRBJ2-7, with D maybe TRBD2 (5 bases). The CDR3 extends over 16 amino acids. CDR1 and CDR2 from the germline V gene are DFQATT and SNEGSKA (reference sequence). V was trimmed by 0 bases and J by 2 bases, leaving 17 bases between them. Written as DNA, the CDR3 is TGCAGTGCTAGAGATCCTTCCGGGATAAGACCCTACGAGCAGTACTTC. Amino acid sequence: CSARDPSGIRPYEQYF.

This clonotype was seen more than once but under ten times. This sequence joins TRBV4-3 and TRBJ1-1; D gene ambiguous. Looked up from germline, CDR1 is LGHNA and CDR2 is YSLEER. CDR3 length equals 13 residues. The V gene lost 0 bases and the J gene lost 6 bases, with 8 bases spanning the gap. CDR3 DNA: TGCGCCAGCAGCCAAGATCGTAGATCTGAAGCTTTCTTT. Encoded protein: CASSQDRRSEAFF.

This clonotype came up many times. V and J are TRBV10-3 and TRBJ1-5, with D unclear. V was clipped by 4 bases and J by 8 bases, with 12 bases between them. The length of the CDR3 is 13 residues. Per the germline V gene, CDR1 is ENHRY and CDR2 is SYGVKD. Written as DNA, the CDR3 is TGTGCCATCAGTGGCCGGGATGGAAAGCCCCAGCATTTT. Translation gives CAISGRDGKPQHF.

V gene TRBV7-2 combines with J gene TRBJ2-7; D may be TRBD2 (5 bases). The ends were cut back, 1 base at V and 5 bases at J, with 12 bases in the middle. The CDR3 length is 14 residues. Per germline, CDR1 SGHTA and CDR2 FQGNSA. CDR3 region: CASSLGPTSDEQYF. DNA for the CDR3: TGTGCCAGCAGCTTAGGACCCACTAGTGACGAGCAGTACTTC.